A selection of T cell receptor beta chains follows, all from one sample in a study of T cell changes during pregnancy in multiple sclerosis. The table came from immunoSEQ multiplex PCR; TCRdb's copy has only in-frame clones and leaves some out. The table shows 50,000 or so clones, with approximately 92% occurring only once. The sequences come from CD4+ T cells from peripheral blood mononuclear cells, collected in the third trimester of pregnancy. All receptors come from a female donor with multiple sclerosis, enrolled in a pregnancy study. Each CDR3 is given with its conserved first and last residue. D genes are given only for firm matches. Clone size is not always given. Where it is, it says once, few, many or a class for expanded clones.

d_call clone_size j_call v_call cdr3_nt cdr3_aa
- - TRBJ2-1 TRBV5-1 TGCGCCAGCAGGGAGGCAGGAGGGGATAGGAATGAGCAGTTCTTC CASREAGGDRNEQFF
- - TRBJ1-5 TRBV7-8 TGTGCCAGCAGCTTAGGAGCGGGAAGCAATCAGCCCCAGCATTTT CASSLGAGSNQPQHF
TRBD2 - TRBJ2-1 TRBV19 TGTGCCAGTAGTATAGATCCCCCACGGGGGGTCTACAATGAGCAGTTCTTC CASSIDPPRGVYNEQFF
- - TRBJ2-1 TRBV19 TGTGCCAGTATGAAAGTGCCCCTAGCTTACAATGAGCAGTTCTTC CASMKVPLAYNEQFF
- - TRBJ2-6 TRBV4-2 TGTGCCAGCAGCCAAGAGGGGGCCTCGGGCTCTGGGGCCAACGTCCTGACTTTC CASSQEGASGSGANVLTF
TRBD1 once TRBJ1-1 TRBV25-1 TGTGCCAGCAGTGGAGTCCCGGGACAGGGGTTGAACACTGAAGCTTTCTTT CASSGVPGQGLNTEAFF
- - TRBJ1-6 TRBV25-1 TGTGCCAGCAGTGGCCGGACAGAGAATTCACCCCTCCACTTT CASSGRTENSPLHF
TRBD2 - TRBJ2-3 TRBV10-2 TGCGCCAGCAGCCCGACTAGCGGGAGTGGAGGTACGCAGTATTTT CASSPTSGSGGTQYF
TRBD2 - TRBJ2-1 TRBV2 TGTGCCAGCAGCGTTGAAAACCTCGGGGGGGCGTTATTCAATGAGCAGTTCTTC CASSVENLGGALFNEQFF
- - TRBJ1-6 TRBV25-1 TGTGCCAGCACTGATAGGGGTTCACCCCTCCACTTT CASTDRGSPLHF
TRBD2 - TRBJ2-7 TRBV28 TGTGCCAGCAGTTTTTGGGACTACCGTACCTACGAGCAGTACTTC CASSFWDYRTYEQYF
- - TRBJ1-1 TRBV7-2 TGTGCCAGCAGCTTTGGAGGGGTGAACACTGAAGCTTTCTTT CASSFGGVNTEAFF
TRBD1 - TRBJ1-6 TRBV15 TGTGCCACCAGCAGAGCTGGGACAGGGGGTAATTCACCCCTCCACTTT CATSRAGTGGNSPLHF
- - TRBJ2-1 TRBV2 TGTGCCAGCAGCCCCTCCCCTGCAGGCGCGTACAATGAGCAGTTCTTC CASSPSPAGAYNEQFF
- - TRBJ1-1 TRBV7-2 TGTGCCAGCAGCTTAGCGGCTGTTGGGAACACTGAAGCTTTCTTT CASSLAAVGNTEAFF
TRBD2 - TRBJ2-5 TRBV5-1 TGCGCCAGCCGACTTAAACTAGCGGGACTTGAGACCCAGTACTTC CASRLKLAGLETQYF
- - TRBJ2-1 TRBV7-3 TGTGCCAGCAGCTTAAGGGGCGGGAACTCCTACAATGAGCAGTTCTTC CASSLRGGNSYNEQFF
- - TRBJ1-1 TRBV6-6 TGTGCCAGTAAGGAAACAGGGAACACTGAAGCTTTCTTT CASKETGNTEAFF
TRBD1 once TRBJ1-3 TRBV5-6 TGTGCCAGCAGCTTCGACAGGGGGAGAGGAAACACCATATATTTT CASSFDRGRGNTIYF
TRBD2 - TRBJ2-2 TRBV18 TGTGCCAGCTCACTAGCGGGGAACACCGGGGAGCTGTTTTTT CASSLAGNTGELFF
TRBD2 once TRBJ2-1 TRBV5-1 TGCGCCAGCAGCTCCTTGGGACTAGCGGGAGACGAGCAGTTCTTC CASSSLGLAGDEQFF
- - TRBJ1-4 TRBV30 TGTGCCTGGAGCGTACAGGAAGCAAATGAAAAACTGTTTTTT CAWSVQEANEKLFF